A selection of T cell receptor beta chains follows, all from one sample in a study of spatial heterogeneity in lung cancer. TCRdb itself ran the 5' RACE reads through MiXCR, one entry per CDR3 protein. The table lists tens of thousands of distinct CDR3 sequences, around 3.3% of them singletons. The input for sequencing was normal lung tissue next to the tumor, taken at surgery. The receptors come from a male donor with early-stage non-small cell lung cancer. Each CDR3 is given with its conserved first and last residue. A D gene is named only where the DNA matches it firmly. Part of the rows lack a size; the others show once, few, many or a class for expanded clones.

v_call	d_call	j_call	clone_size	cdr3_nt	cdr3_aa
TRBV28	TRBD1	TRBJ1-4	many	TGTGCCAGCACCTTAGGGGGCCGAAATGAAAAACTGTTTTTT	CASTLGGRNEKLFF
TRBV5-6	TRBD2	TRBJ2-2	many	TGTGCCAGCAGCCAATTAGCGGGGGAAGTGAACACCGGGGAGCTGTTTTTT	CASSQLAGEVNTGELFF
TRBV4-2	TRBD2	TRBJ2-4	many	TGTGCCAGCAGCCGCTCGACTAGCGGGGGGTTAAACATTCAGTACTTC	CASSRSTSGGLNIQYF
TRBV5-1	.	TRBJ2-7	many	TGCGCCAGCAGCTTCGGAGCCGGAACCTACGAGCAGTACTTC	CASSFGAGTYEQYF
TRBV7-8	TRBD1	TRBJ2-1	many	TGTGCCAGCAGCTTGGGACAGGGGCAGTACAATGAGCAGTTCTTC	CASSLGQGQYNEQFF
TRBV28	.	TRBJ1-1	many	TGTGCCAGCAGTTTAGGGGTGGCACACACTGAAGCTTTCTTT	CASSLGVAHTEAFF
TRBV7-2	TRBD1	TRBJ2-1	many	TGTGCCAGCAGCCCCACTAGACAGGGCTACAATGAGCAGTTCTTC	CASSPTRQGYNEQFF
TRBV3-1	.	TRBJ2-7	many	TGTGCCAGCAGCCAAGATTTGGGCATCCGCGAGCAGTACTTC	CASSQDLGIREQYF
TRBV6-6	TRBD1	TRBJ1-2	many	TGTGCCAGCAGCCAAGGACAGGTGCCTTTCTATGGCTACACCTTC	CASSQGQVPFYGYTF
TRBV28	.	TRBJ1-5	medium-sized	TGTGCCAGCAGTTACCCGGACCGATATCAGCCCCAGCATTTT	CASSYPDRYQPQHF
TRBV20-1	TRBD2	TRBJ2-3	many	TGCAGTGCTAAGGGGACTTGGGCTAGCGGGAGCACAGATACGCAGTATTTT	CSAKGTWASGSTDTQYF
TRBV29-1	TRBD2	TRBJ2-5	many	TGCAGCGTTGAAGCGACTCTAGCGGGAGGAGAGACCCAGTACTTC	CSVEATLAGGETQYF
TRBV5-6	TRBD2	TRBJ2-3	many	TGTGCCAGCAGCGCCTCCTGGGGGTCTAGCGGATACACAGATACGCAGTATTTT	CASSASWGSSGYTDTQYF
TRBV5-1	.	TRBJ2-2	many	TGCGCCAGCAGCTGGGGTGACTCGCGAGGCACCGGGGAGCTGTTTTTT	CASSWGDSRGTGELFF
TRBV6-1	.	TRBJ1-6	.	TGTGCCAGCAGTGAAGCTTTGTCGGTGAATTCACCCCTCCACTTT	CASSEALSVNSPLHF
TRBV7-2	TRBD2	TRBJ2-4	many	TGTGCCAGCAGCTTGGGGACTAGTCGAAACATTCAGTACTTC	CASSLGTSRNIQYF
TRBV19	.	TRBJ1-2	many	TGTGCCAGTAGCGGTGCGGGGGGAAACTATGGCTACACCTTC	CASSGAGGNYGYTF
TRBV10-3	TRBD2	TRBJ2-1	.	TGTGCCATCAGTGACCCTGACCTGGGACTAGCGGGAGGGGGTGAGCAGTTCTTC	CAISDPDLGLAGGGEQFF
TRBV24-1	.	TRBJ2-5	many	TGTGCCACCAGTGATTTCGGGGGGCTGGAGGAGACCCAGTACTTC	CATSDFGGLEETQYF
TRBV7-6	.	TRBJ2-6	few	TGTGCCAGCAGCTTAGGGCCCTACTCTGGGGCCAACGTCCTGACTTTC	CASSLGPYSGANVLTF
TRBV13	.	TRBJ2-7	many	TGTGCCAGCAGCCTAGGGGCCCTGGGAGAGCAGTACTTC	CASSLGALGEQYF
TRBV4-1	TRBD1	TRBJ2-3	many	TGCGCCAGCAGCCAACATGGACAGGGGGCCGATACGCAGTATTTT	CASSQHGQGADTQYF
TRBV4-1	TRBD1	TRBJ2-7	many	TGCGCCAGCAGCCAGCCCACCGGGACAGGGAAGCAGTACTTC	CASSQPTGTGKQYF
TRBV30	.	TRBJ1-1	.	TGTGCCTGGGGGGGCCTTTATGGTGAAGCTTTCTTT	CAWGGLYGEAFF